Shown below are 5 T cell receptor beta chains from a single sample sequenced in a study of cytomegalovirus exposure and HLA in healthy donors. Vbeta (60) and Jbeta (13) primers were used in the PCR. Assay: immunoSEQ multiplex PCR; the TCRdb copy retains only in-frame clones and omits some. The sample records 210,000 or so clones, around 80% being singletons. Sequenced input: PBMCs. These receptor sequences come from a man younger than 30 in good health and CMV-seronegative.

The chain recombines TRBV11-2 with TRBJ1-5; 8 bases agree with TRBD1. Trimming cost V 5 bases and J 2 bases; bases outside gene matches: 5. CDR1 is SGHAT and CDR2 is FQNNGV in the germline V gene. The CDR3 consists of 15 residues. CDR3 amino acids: CASSSDRGGNQPQHF. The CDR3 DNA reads TGTGCCAGCAGCAGCGACAGGGGAGGCAATCAGCCCCAGCATTTT.

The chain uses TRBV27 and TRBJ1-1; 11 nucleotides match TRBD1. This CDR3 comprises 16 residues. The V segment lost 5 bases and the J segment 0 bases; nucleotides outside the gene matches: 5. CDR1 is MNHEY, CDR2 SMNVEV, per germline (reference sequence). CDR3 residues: CASSPRDRGMNTEAFF. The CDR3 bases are TGTGCCAGCAGTCCCCGGGACAGGGGGATGAACACTGAAGCTTTCTTT.

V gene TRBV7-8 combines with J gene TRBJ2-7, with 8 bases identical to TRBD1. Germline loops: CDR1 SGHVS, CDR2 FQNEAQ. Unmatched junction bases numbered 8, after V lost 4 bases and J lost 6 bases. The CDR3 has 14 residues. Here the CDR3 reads CASSSWTGKLEQYF. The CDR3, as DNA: TGTGCCAGCAGCTCCTGGACAGGGAAACTCGAGCAGTACTTC.

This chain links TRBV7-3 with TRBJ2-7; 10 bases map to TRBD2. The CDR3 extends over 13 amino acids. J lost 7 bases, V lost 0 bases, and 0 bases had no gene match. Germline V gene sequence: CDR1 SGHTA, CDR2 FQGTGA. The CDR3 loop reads CASSLTGLAEQYF. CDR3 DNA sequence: TGTGCCAGCAGCTTAACGGGACTAGCGGAGCAGTACTTC.

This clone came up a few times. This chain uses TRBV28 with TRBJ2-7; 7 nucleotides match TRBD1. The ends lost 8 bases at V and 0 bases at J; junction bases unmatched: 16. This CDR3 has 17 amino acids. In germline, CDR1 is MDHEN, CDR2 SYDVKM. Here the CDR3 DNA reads TGTGCCAGCCTTTCCCTTCGGGACAGCCTTCGCTCCTACGAGCAGTACTTC. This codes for CASLSLRDSLRSYEQYF.